This TCR beta chain came from a study of shared clonotypes between healthy human individuals. The study separated CD4+ cells into CD45RA+ naive and CD45RA-negative memory subsets. Turning to this clone: Its antigen remains unknown.

General study findings and limits: Researchers sampled blood only, noting tissue repertoires likely differ.

The deep-level immunoSEQ assay was used. Using immunoSEQ multiplex PCR, the repertoire was profiled, and TCRdb retains in-frame clones only, with some absent. The data hold some 1 million clones, with approximately 76% observed a single time. CDR3 length: 12 residues. Germline V gives CDR1 SGHRS, CDR2 YFSETQ. V lost 0 bases and J 9 bases, leaving 7 bases between the germline ends. This TCR derives from a man aged 18 to 29 in good health. Sequenced input: memory CD4+ T cells sorted from blood. Subset denoted: CD45RA-negative fraction. This rearrangement joins TRBV5-1 to TRBJ2-4, with D possibly being TRBD1 (5 bases). In DNA, the CDR3 is TGCGCCAGCAGCTTGGCAGGGATCATTCAGTACTTC. It yields the protein CASSLAGIIQYF.